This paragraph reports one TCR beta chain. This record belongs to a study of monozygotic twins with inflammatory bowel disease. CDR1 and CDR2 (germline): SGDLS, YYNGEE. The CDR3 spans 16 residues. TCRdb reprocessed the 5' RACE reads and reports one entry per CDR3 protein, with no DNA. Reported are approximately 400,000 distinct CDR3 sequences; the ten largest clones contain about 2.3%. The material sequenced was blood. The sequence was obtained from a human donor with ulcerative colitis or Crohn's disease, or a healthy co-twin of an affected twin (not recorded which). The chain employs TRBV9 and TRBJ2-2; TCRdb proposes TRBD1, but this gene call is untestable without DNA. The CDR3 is CASSLRGGRETGELFF.